Listed below are T cell receptor beta chains from one sample, sequenced in a study of vaccination and CD4 T cells after COVID-19. MiXCR, applied by TCRdb to the PCR reads, yields one record per CDR3 protein. Here the sample spans around 10,000 distinct CDR3 sequences, roughly a third being singletons. No antigen has been identified for these receptors. Sequenced material: CD4+ T cells from blood, cultured in vitro. The receptors were sampled from a human donor who had recovered from COVID-19. Both conserved end residues are part of each CDR3. A D gene is named only where the DNA matches it firmly. Only part of the rows carry a size: once, few, many, or a class if the clone is expanded.

size: few; V: TRBV6-1; J: TRBJ2-3; D: TRBD2; DNA: TGTGCCAGCATGATCGCGGGGGGGCCAAGTACAGATACGCAGTATTTT; CDR3: CASMIAGGPSTDTQYF
size: .; V: TRBV7-2; J: TRBJ2-5; D: TRBD2; DNA: TGTGCCAGCAGCCCAAACGGACTAGCGGCCGCGGGAGAGACCCAGTACTTC; CDR3: CASSPNGLAAAGETQYF
size: medium-sized; V: TRBV6-2/TRBV6-3; J: TRBJ1-2; D: .; DNA: TGTGCCAGCAGTTTGGAACGGGTCGGCTACACCTTC; CDR3: CASSLERVGYTF
size: .; V: TRBV30; J: TRBJ2-7; D: .; DNA: TGTGCCTGGAGTAAGGAGGGGGAGCAGTACTTC; CDR3: CAWSKEGEQYF
size: .; V: TRBV19; J: TRBJ1-2; D: .; DNA: TGTGCCAGTAGGCCCCCAGGGCGCGGAGGCTACACCTTC; CDR3: CASRPPGRGGYTF
size: .; V: TRBV20-1; J: TRBJ1-4; D: TRBD1; DNA: TGCAGTGCTCGCCGCCCGACAGGGGGGGAGGAAAAACTGTTTTTT; CDR3: CSARRPTGGEEKLFF
size: once; V: TRBV5-5; J: TRBJ2-7; D: .; DNA: TGTGCCAGCAGCTTGGATAGGGGGTTCGAGCAGTACTTC; CDR3: CASSLDRGFEQYF
size: few; V: TRBV20-1; J: TRBJ2-5; D: TRBD2; DNA: TGCAGTGCTAGACGGAGCGGGGGGGCGGAGACCCAGTACTTC; CDR3: CSARRSGGAETQYF
size: few; V: TRBV6-8; J: TRBJ1-2; D: .; DNA: TGTGCCAGCAGTAAACCCAAGGACATCCCCCCCTACACCTTC; CDR3: CASSKPKDIPPYTF
size: few; V: TRBV24-1; J: TRBJ1-5; D: .; DNA: TGTGCCACCAGTGATTTGACAGCCATTGGGCCCCAGCATTTT; CDR3: CATSDLTAIGPQHF
size: .; V: TRBV6-2/TRBV6-3; J: TRBJ2-7; D: .; DNA: TGTGCCAGCAGTTACACCGACTACGAGCAGTACTTC; CDR3: CASSYTDYEQYF
size: few; V: TRBV6-2/TRBV6-3; J: TRBJ2-1; D: TRBD1; DNA: TGTGCCAGCAGGACAACAGGGGCCCACAATGAGCAGTTCTTC; CDR3: CASRTTGAHNEQFF
size: once; V: TRBV20-1; J: TRBJ2-2; D: .; DNA: TGCAGTGCCCGGCCAGGGAACACCGGGGAGCTGTTTTTT; CDR3: CSARPGNTGELFF
size: .; V: TRBV28; J: TRBJ2-7; D: .; DNA: TGTGCCAGCAGGGCCGGACAGTACCCCTACGAGCAGTACTTC; CDR3: CASRAGQYPYEQYF
size: medium-sized; V: TRBV7-2; J: TRBJ1-2; D: .; DNA: TGTGCCAGCAGCCCCAAGTACTCTAACTATGGCTACACCTTC; CDR3: CASSPKYSNYGYTF
size: medium-sized; V: TRBV10-3; J: TRBJ1-2; D: .; DNA: TGTGCCATCAGTGAGGTTCGGGGATCCTATGGCTACACCTTC; CDR3: CAISEVRGSYGYTF
size: .; V: TRBV12-3/TRBV12-4; J: TRBJ1-2; D: .; DNA: TGTGCCAGCAGTTTGAGGGGTTGGTATGGCTACACCTTC; CDR3: CASSLRGWYGYTF